One and the same sample provided the 2 T cell receptor beta chains below, sequenced in a study of cytomegalovirus exposure and HLA in healthy donors. The primer mix had 60 Vbeta and 13 Jbeta primers. Data came from immunoSEQ multiplex PCR; TCRdb stores just in-frame clones and leaves some out. This repertoire shows about 110,000 clones, around 73% found once; its top ten account for 7.8%. The sample consisted of PBMCs. Receptors were obtained from a man in his thirties or forties in good health and CMV-seronegative.

The CDR3, as DNA: TGTGCCAGCAGTGAAACAGGGGGTGGAAACACCATATATTTT. As protein: CASSETGGGNTIYF. The V and J genes are TRBV6-1 and TRBJ1-3; 8 bases align to TRBD1. With 2 bases clipped from V and 3 bases from J, the junction kept 0 bases outside the gene matches. Germline V CDR1 and CDR2: MNHNS, SASEGT. The CDR3 loop spans 14 amino acids.

This clone was counted between two and nine times. V usage is TRBV30 and J usage is TRBJ2-1, with 9 bases matching TRBD2. Germline lookup yields CDR1 GTSNPN and CDR2 SVGIG (reference sequence). This CDR3 contains 15 residues. V trimming: 2 bases; J trimming: 6 bases; junction bases outside the gene matches: 8. The chain's CDR3 is CAWSPQVSGSNEQFF. The DNA of the CDR3 is TGTGCCTGGAGTCCCCAGGTTAGCGGGAGCAATGAGCAGTTCTTC.